A single sample gave rise to the 12 T cell receptor beta chains below, sequenced in a study of blood T cell repertoires in COVID-19. Sequencing was performed with immunoSEQ multiplex PCR; in TCRdb, only in-frame clones are kept and a portion is missing. The sample has 150,000 to 200,000 clones, roughly 93% seen once. The sample consisted of peripheral blood. The receptors stem from a man younger than 35 with COVID-19, enrolled during active disease.

A single count supports this clone. The chain uses TRBV5-4 and TRBJ1-2, with D perhaps matching TRBD1 (6 bases). V lost 1 base, J lost 6 bases, and 13 bases lay in between. The length of the CDR3 is 14 residues. CDR1 and CDR2 from the germline V gene are SGHNT and YYREEE (reference sequence). In DNA form, the CDR3 reads TGTGCCAGCAGCTTGACGAGGGGGGGACATGGCTACACCTTC. Encoded protein: CASSLTRGGHGYTF.

This chain joins TRBV27 and TRBJ2-1; D may be TRBD1 (5 bases). CDR3 size: 16 residues. Germline CDR1 is MNHEY and CDR2 is SMNVEV (reference sequence). Trimming stripped 2 bases from V and 3 bases from J, with 14 bases between. CDR3 in DNA: TGTGCCAGCAGTTTACAGGGCGGATGGAACTACAATGAGCAGTTCTTC. This translates into CASSLQGGWNYNEQFF.

V usage is TRBV6-5 and J usage is TRBJ2-7; 7 bases are a match to TRBD2. The V gene's germline CDR1 is MNHEY and CDR2 SVGAGI. This CDR3 has 15 amino acids. Unmatched junction bases numbered 14, after V lost 7 bases and J lost 5 bases. The CDR3 DNA is TGTGCCAGCATCGGAAGATGGACTAGTCCCGACGAGCAGTACTTC. Its translation: CASIGRWTSPDEQYF.

The V call is TRBV5-4, the J call TRBJ1-1; 8 nucleotides line up with TRBD1. Germline CDR1 is SGHNT and CDR2 is YYREEE (reference sequence). After removal of 6 bases from V and 4 bases from J, the junction contained 11 bases not matched to a gene. This CDR3 is 15 amino acids long. CDR3 residues: CASKNTGTGPTEAFF. CDR3 nucleotides: TGTGCCAGCAAGAATACCGGGACAGGACCCACTGAAGCTTTCTTT.

The chain is built from TRBV4-1 and TRBJ2-1; no reliable D call. The V gene's germline CDR1 is MGHRA and CDR2 YSYEKL. Between the trimmed V and J ends, which lost 1 base and 5 bases, there was a span of 12 bases. CDR3 length: 15 amino acids. CDR3 nucleotides: TGCGCCAGCAGCCAAGGCGATAGCCGCGACAATGAGCAGTTCTTC. This sequence encodes CASSQGDSRDNEQFF.

For this clone: The same CDR3 is also encoded by other DNA sequences in this sample. This chain connects TRBV19 to TRBJ2-7, with TRBD1 matching over 9 bases. This CDR3 spans 14 amino acids. V was clipped by 5 bases and J by 2 bases; unmatched bases: 4. Germline CDR1 is LNHDA and CDR2 is SQIVND (reference sequence). CDR3 in DNA: TGTGCCAGTAGTTTTGGGACAGGGCCCTACGAGCAGTACTTC. Translating it yields CASSFGTGPYEQYF.

The chain recombines TRBV6-2 or TRBV6-3 with TRBJ2-1; 7 bases are a match to TRBD2. The trim removed 0 bases at V and 3 bases at J, leaving 5 bases unmatched. Per the germline V gene, CDR1 is MNHEY and CDR2 is SVGEGT. The CDR3 is made up of 16 amino acids. The CDR3 coding sequence is TGTGCCAGCAGTTACTCTAAGCGGGAAGGCTACAATGAGCAGTTCTTC. Its protein is CASSYSKREGYNEQFF.

The genes are TRBV9 and TRBJ1-6; unclear D gene. Trimming shortened V by 0 bases and J by 2 bases, and 6 bases separated the two germline ends. Germline V lookup: CDR1 SGDLS, CDR2 YYNGEE. CDR3 size: 15 residues. CDR3 sequence reads: CASSVGVTYNSPLHF. The DNA of the CDR3 is TGTGCCAGCAGCGTAGGTGTAACCTATAATTCACCCCTCCACTTT.

V is TRBV14 and J is TRBJ1-2; D gene unclear. This CDR3 is 13 amino acids long. CDR1 and CDR2 (germline): SGHDN, FVKESK. The germline V and J ends were trimmed by 2 bases and 4 bases, with 8 bases remaining between them. The CDR3, as DNA: TGTGCCAGCAGCCAAACTGCCCCCTATGGCTACACCTTC. This encodes CASSQTAPYGYTF.

The V and J genes are TRBV7-3 and TRBJ2-5; 11 bases fit TRBD2. Germline V gene lookup returns CDR1 SGHTA and CDR2 FQGTGA. The CDR3 consists of 15 residues. The ends lost 4 bases at V and 5 bases at J; junction bases unmatched: 6. The CDR3 DNA follows: TGTGCCAGCAGCTCGCTAGCGGGAGGTGTGGAGACCCAGTACTTC. Translating gives CASSSLAGGVETQYF.

The chain combines TRBV2 with TRBJ1-1, with 11 bases lining up with TRBD1. The V segment lost 6 bases and the J segment 4 bases; nucleotides outside the gene matches: 7. Germline CDR1 is SNHLY and CDR2 is FYNNEI. This CDR3 is built from 15 residues. CDR3 loop: CASRPGTGGTTEAFF. DNA of the CDR3: TGTGCCAGCAGGCCGGGGACAGGGGGTACCACTGAAGCTTTCTTT.

V usage is TRBV15 and J usage is TRBJ2-7, with a possible D match to TRBD1 (6 bases). Germline lookup yields CDR1 LNHNV and CDR2 YYDKDF (reference sequence). The germline V and J ends were trimmed by 5 bases and 2 bases, with 19 bases remaining between them. This CDR3 is 16 amino acids long. The chain's CDR3 is CATSPHFGTLAYEQYF. CDR3 nucleotide sequence: TGTGCCACCAGCCCCCACTTTGGGACACTAGCCTACGAGCAGTACTTC.